This T cell receptor beta chain was retrieved from a study of cytomegalovirus exposure and HLA in healthy donors. Study background: T cells numbering around 190 million yielded approximately 100 million unique TCR beta sequences in an earlier analysis.

The PCR ran on 60 Vbeta and 13 Jbeta primers. TCRdb keeps only in-frame clones here, not all; method: immunoSEQ multiplex PCR. The sample includes approximately 180,000 clones, approximately 84% of them seen just once. V lost 4 bases to trimming and J lost 3 bases, with 13 bases between them. Germline V lookup: CDR1 SGDLS, CDR2 YYNGEE. The CDR3 is made up of 15 amino acids. The chain has TRBV9 and TRBJ1-4, with D unclear. The source is a girl aged 10 to 17 in good health and CMV-seropositive. The material sequenced was PBMCs. In nucleotides, the CDR3 is TGTGCCAGCAGCCCCCCGTTGGGCGCTAATGAAAAACTGTTTTTT. Amino acid sequence: CASSPPLGANEKLFF.